This TCR beta chain was identified during a study of shared clonotypes between healthy human individuals. Study at large: The donor group consisted of two women and a few men, aged 18 to 49. Every donor yielded three CD4 naive, three CD4 memory, two CD8 naive and one CD8 memory plate.

In germline, CDR1 is SNHLY, CDR2 FYNNEI. The CDR3 runs to 14 residues. The ends lost 7 bases at V and 3 bases at J; junction bases unmatched: 9. The sample holds a few counts of this clone. TCRdb's table, derived via immunoSEQ multiplex PCR, lists solely in-frame clones and lacks some. The top ten hold roughly 0.65% of the sample, which has more than 900,000 clones, 70% to 80% seen once. The TCR comes from a man between 18 and 29 years old in good health. Some clones in this sample may be carry-over from other donors' samples. The chain recombines TRBV2 with TRBJ2-7; 7 bases line up with TRBD1. The specimen sequenced was memory CD4+ T cells from PBMCs. Subset of the sample: CD45RA-negative fraction. CDR3 loop: CASKGDRSDYEQYF. In nucleotides, the CDR3 is TGTGCCAGCAAGGGGGACAGATCCGACTACGAGCAGTACTTC.